These T cell receptor beta chains were read from a single sample in a study of cytomegalovirus exposure and HLA in healthy donors. The repertoire was sequenced with immunoSEQ multiplex PCR; TCRdb's copy has only in-frame clones and lacks some. The repertoire includes about 120,000 clones, 80% of them detected once, and roughly 9.6% sits in the top ten. Source material: PBMCs. The receptors stem from a man in his thirties or forties in good health and CMV-seropositive. Both conserved end residues are part of each CDR3. D genes are given only for firm matches. Where a row states a size, it is once, few, many or the class of an expanded clone; other rows omit it.

j_call | d_call | v_call | clone_size | cdr3_aa | cdr3_nt
TRBJ1-1 | NA | TRBV6-1 | NA | CASSEYQSAYEAFF | TGTGCCAGCAGTGAATATCAGAGCGCTTATGAAGCTTTCTTT
TRBJ2-5 | NA | TRBV7-3 | few | CASIPVRLQYF | TGTGCCAGCATCCCTGTCCGTTTACAGTACTTC
TRBJ2-2 | NA | TRBV2 | NA | CASRLDRNTGELFF | TGTGCCAGCAGACTGGACAGAAACACCGGGGAGCTGTTTTTT
TRBJ2-7 | TRBD2 | TRBV27 | NA | CASSLSGAYEQYF | TGTGCCAGCAGTTTAAGCGGGGCCTACGAGCAGTACTTC
TRBJ1-2 | TRBD1 | TRBV5-6 | NA | CASAFQGAGGYTF | TGTGCCAGCGCCTTCCAGGGGGCTGGTGGCTACACCTTC
TRBJ1-2 | NA | TRBV7-8 | once | CASSFTDYGYTF | TGTGCCAGCAGCTTCACTGACTATGGCTACACCTTC
TRBJ1-3 | TRBD1 | TRBV9 | NA | CASSPLWTGRTIGNTIYF | TGTGCCAGCAGCCCCCTTTGGACAGGGCGAACCATTGGAAACACCATATATTTT
TRBJ1-2 | NA | TRBV6-1 | NA | CASSLGRPYGYTF | TGTGCCAGCAGTTTGGGGCGGCCCTATGGCTACACCTTC
TRBJ1-1 | TRBD1 | TRBV4-1 | NA | CASSDRGLMNTEAFF | TGCGCCAGCAGCGACAGGGGCCTTATGAACACTGAAGCTTTCTTT
TRBJ1-1 | NA | TRBV7-8 | NA | CASSLAYVGRTEAFF | TGTGCCAGCAGCCTAGCATATGTGGGGCGGACTGAAGCTTTCTTT